Given below is one T cell receptor (beta chain) in context. Its recognized antigen is unknown. A much larger clone lies one base from this, so it may be a read error. For this chain, trimming is 3 bases at the V end and 5 bases at the J end, and the number of junction bases without a gene match is 12. CDR1 and CDR2 are read off the germline V gene (reference sequence) as DFQATT and SNEGSKA. There are 18 amino acids in the CDR3, from cysteine to phenylalanine inclusive. Solely the CDR3 DNA is kept, with 54 bases framed from the first base. Exclusion was applied to patients with uncontrolled infections, other autoimmune diseases, pregnancy or lactation. Diagnoses relied on clinical symptoms, serum thyroxine and TRAb, thyroid ultrasound and orbital computed tomography. Trizol reagent was used to extract total RNA, and RNA quality was then checked on an Agilent 2100 Bioanalyzer. TCR beta CDR3 regions were amplified from RNA transcripts. For the first round of RT-PCR on the TCR CDR3, the HTBI primer set was used together with the Qiagen OneStep RT-PCR kit. The libraries were constructed in a second round of multiplex PCR and then size-selected and purified. Libraries were sequenced paired-end with 100 bp reads on an Illumina HiSeq2000. Concerning the study's data processing: SOAPnuke was used to process the raw data, removing reads that contained adapters or uncalled bases, had a mean Phred below 15, or lacked an exact match to the constant primer or identifier. High-quality paired reads were merged using COPE v1.2.5, and each unique nucleotide sequence was defined as a clonotype. MiTCR v1.1 was used to align clonotypes to the IMGT TRBV, TRBD and TRBJ reference segments. Analysis was restricted to V-J combinations with a frequency above 0.0001, which covered roughly 99% of repertoires. The TCS score was defined as F50 (clonal expansion) divided by E x V (chaos), with BLOSUM62-based TCRdist calculated between CDR3 peptides within each V-J. Welch's t-statistics and random forest reduced fewer than 600 V-J features to fewer than 15, which were used in a naive Bayes classifier (R e1071). The Morisita-Horn index was used to measure how similar the thyroid and blood repertoires were. The public reads were quality trimmed at Q25 with fastp and then assembled into clones with MiXCR by TCRdb, keeping productive beta chains. Rows merge per CDR3 protein into single entries with the most common DNA and genes. TCRdb, not the original authors, processed these V and J calls. The sample records a few hundred thousand distinct CDR3 sequences, around 46% of which are singletons. The ten largest clones capture over 15% of the sample.

This record comes from a study of T cells in Graves' hyperthyroidism and ophthalmopathy (dated by TCRdb to the late 2010s). Background for the entire study: To identify TCR V-J signatures that set the groups apart, the researchers used a discovery cohort of about a hundred patients, made up of 40 to 45 with Graves' ophthalmopathy and 55 to 65 with stable Graves' hyperthyroidism. An independent validation cohort of about 20 hyperthyroidism patients and 17 patients who later progressed to ophthalmopathy tested prospective prediction of ophthalmopathy. The approximately 98 discovery patients were randomly divided into training and test sets at a 7:3 ratio. In addition, the study compared T-cell repertoires in thyroid tissue and in blood from about 6 Graves' hyperthyroidism patients. After blood sampling, hyperthyroidism patients were treated with methimazole at a starting dose of 30 mg daily, and ophthalmopathy patients were treated with high-dose intravenous methylprednisolone. The paper describes TCR Vbeta CDR3 sequencing of 135 peripheral blood samples, made up of approximately 40 ophthalmopathy patients, 70 to 80 hyperthyroidism patients and some 17 progressor patients.

General study outcomes and caveats: Blood samples also contained most of the expanded thyroid clonotypes (frequency above 0.001), which suggests that blood repertoires may reflect thyroid immune responses. Sample size was not statistically predetermined, and investigators were not blinded to group allocation. During validation, the model predicted progression to ophthalmopathy a median of approximately six months ahead of onset, with almost 71% sensitivity and 72% to 80% specificity. Ophthalmopathy was separated from stable hyperthyroidism by a 13 V-J signature model, with over 85% sensitivity and about 84% specificity obtained in cross-validation and 80%/75% obtained in testing.

Material for sequencing was peripheral blood or thyroid tissue (not recorded which). The chain employs TRBV20-1 and TRBJ2-2; 13 junctional bases match TRBD2. The clonotype comes from an adult woman with Graves' disease, either hyperthyroidism or ophthalmopathy (not recorded which). In nucleotides, the sequence is TGCAGTGCTAGCAGGACTAGCGGGAGTTTCCCAGGTACCGGGGAGCTGTTTTTT. The resulting protein is CSASRTSGSFPGTGELFF.